The sequence of this T cell receptor (beta chain) was determined in a study of radiation and T cells in renal cell carcinoma. V was shortened by 0 bases and J by 5 bases, with 17 bases between the two germline ends. CDR3 length equals 16 residues. Germline V gene lookup returns CDR1 SGHRS and CDR2 YFSETQ. Produced via immunoSEQ multiplex PCR; TCRdb's table is partial and in-frame only. Of 87,000 or so clones in the sample, approximately 86% are singletons; the top ten hold approximately 8.1%. Time point described: baseline pretreatment blood. Treatment defined: 15 Gy SBRT to primary tumor, nephrectomy 4 weeks later.

This chain connects TRBV5-1 to TRBJ2-5; D possibly corresponds to TRBD1 (6 bases). The sequenced sample was blood, obtained from a patient whose treatment included radiotherapy and nephrectomy. This TCR derives from a man aged 50-60 years with renal cell carcinoma. The CDR3 coding sequence is TGCGCCAGCAGCTTGGACGCGGGTTCGAGGGGGGAGACCCAGTACTTC. Translation: CASSLDAGSRGETQYF.